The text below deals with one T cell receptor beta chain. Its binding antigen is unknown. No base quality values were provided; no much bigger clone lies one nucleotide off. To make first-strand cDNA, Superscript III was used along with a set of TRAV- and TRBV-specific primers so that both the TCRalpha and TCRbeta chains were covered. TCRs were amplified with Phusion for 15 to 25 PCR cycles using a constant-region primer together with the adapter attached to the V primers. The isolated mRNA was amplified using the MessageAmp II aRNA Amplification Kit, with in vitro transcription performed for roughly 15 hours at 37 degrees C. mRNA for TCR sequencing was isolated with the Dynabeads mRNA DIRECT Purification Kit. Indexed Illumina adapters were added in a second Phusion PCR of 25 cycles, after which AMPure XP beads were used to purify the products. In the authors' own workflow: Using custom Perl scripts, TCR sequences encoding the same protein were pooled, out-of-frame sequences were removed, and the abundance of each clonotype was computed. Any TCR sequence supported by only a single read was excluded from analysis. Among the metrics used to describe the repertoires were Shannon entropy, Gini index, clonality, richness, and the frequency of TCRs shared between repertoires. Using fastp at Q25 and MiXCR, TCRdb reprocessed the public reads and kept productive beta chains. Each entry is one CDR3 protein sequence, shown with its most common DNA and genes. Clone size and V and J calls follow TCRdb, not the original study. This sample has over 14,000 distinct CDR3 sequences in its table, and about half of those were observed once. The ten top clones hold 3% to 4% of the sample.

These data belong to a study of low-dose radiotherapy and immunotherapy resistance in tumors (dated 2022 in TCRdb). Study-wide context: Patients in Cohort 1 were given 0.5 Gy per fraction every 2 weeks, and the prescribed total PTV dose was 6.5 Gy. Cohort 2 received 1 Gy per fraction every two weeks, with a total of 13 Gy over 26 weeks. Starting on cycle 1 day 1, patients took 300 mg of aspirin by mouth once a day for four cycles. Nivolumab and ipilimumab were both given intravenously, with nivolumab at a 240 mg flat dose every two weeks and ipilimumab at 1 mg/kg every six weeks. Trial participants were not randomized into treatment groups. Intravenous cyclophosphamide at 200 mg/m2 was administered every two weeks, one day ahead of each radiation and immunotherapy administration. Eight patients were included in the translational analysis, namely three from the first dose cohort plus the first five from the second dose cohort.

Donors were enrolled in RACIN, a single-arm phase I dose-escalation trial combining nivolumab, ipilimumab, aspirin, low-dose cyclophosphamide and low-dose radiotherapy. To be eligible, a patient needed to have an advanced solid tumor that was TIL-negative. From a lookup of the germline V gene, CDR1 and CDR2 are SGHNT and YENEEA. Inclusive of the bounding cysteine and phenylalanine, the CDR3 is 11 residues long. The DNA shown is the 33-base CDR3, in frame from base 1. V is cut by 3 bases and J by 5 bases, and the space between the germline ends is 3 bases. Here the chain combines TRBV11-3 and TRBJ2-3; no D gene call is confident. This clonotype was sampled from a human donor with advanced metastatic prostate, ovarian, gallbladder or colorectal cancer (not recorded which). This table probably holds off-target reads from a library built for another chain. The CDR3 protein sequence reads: CASSFGDTQYF. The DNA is TGTGCCAGCAGCTTTGGAGATACGCAGTATTTT.